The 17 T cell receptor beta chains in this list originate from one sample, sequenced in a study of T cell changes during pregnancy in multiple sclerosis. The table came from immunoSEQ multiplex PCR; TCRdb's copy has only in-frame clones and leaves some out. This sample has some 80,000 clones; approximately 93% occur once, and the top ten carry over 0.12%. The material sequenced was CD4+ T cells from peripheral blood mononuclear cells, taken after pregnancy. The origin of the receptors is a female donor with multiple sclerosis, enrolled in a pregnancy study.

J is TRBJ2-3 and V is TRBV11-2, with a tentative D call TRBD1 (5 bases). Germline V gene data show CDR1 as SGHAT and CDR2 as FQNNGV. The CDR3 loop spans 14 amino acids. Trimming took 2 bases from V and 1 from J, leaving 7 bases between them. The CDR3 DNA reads TGTGCCAGCAGCTTACAGGGCCGCACAGATACGCAGTATTTT. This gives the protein CASSLQGRTDTQYF.

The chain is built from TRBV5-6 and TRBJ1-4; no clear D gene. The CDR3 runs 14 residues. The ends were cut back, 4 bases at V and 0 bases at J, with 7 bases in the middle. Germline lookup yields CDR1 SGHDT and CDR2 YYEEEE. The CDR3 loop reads CASSPTTTNEKLFF. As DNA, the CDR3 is TGTGCCAGCAGCCCGACAACAACTAATGAAAAACTGTTTTTT.

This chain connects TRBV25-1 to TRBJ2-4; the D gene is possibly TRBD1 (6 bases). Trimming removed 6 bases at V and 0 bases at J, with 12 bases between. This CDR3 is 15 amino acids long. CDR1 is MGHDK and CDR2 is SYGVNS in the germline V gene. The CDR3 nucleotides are TGTGCCAGCAGGCCAGGGGCCGAAGCCAAAAACATTCAGTACTTC. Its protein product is CASRPGAEAKNIQYF.

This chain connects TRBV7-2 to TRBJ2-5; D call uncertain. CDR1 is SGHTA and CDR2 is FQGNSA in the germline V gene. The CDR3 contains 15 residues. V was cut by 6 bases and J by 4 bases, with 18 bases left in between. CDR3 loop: CASSIQASVGETQYF. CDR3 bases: TGTGCCAGCAGTATTCAGGCATCAGTGGGAGAGACCCAGTACTTC.

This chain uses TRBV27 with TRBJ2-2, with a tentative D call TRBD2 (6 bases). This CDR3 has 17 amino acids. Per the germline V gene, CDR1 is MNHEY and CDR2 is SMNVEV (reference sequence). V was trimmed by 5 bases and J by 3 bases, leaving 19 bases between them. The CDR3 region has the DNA TGTGCCAGCAGTCGGGGGTTGAACCCAACTGACACCGGGGAGCTGTTTTTT. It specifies CASSRGLNPTDTGELFF.

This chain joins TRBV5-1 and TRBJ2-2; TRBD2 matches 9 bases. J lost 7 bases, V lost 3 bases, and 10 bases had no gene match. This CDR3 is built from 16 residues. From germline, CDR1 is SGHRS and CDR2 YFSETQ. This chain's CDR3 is CASSSPSGKRFGELFF. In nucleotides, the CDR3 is TGCGCCAGCAGCTCGCCTAGCGGGAAACGTTTCGGGGAGCTGTTTTTT.

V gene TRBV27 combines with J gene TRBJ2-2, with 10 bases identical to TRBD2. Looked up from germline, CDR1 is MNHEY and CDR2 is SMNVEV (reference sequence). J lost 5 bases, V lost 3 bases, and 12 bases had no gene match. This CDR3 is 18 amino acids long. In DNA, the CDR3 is TGTGCCAGCAGTTTTTTCGGAACTAGCGGGATCGGTACCGGGGAGCTGTTTTTT. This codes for CASSFFGTSGIGTGELFF.

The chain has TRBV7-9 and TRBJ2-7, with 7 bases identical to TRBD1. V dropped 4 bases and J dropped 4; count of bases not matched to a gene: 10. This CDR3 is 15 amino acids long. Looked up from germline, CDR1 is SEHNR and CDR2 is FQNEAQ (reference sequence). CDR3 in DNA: TGTGCCAGCAGCTCAAAAGGACAGGTAGTATACGAGCAGTACTTC. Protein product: CASSSKGQVVYEQYF.

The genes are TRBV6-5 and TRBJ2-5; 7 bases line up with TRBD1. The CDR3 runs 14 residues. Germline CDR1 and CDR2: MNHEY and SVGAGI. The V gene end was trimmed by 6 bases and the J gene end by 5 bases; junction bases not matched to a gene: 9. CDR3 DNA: TGTGCCAGCAGCTGGAGACAGGGCGGCGAGACCCAGTACTTC. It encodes CASSWRQGGETQYF.

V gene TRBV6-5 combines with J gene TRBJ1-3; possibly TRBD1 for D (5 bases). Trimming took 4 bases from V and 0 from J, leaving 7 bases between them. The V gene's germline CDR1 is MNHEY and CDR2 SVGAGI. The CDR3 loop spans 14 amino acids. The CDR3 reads CASSSTASGNTIYF. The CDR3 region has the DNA TGTGCCAGCAGTTCGACAGCCTCTGGAAACACCATATATTTT.

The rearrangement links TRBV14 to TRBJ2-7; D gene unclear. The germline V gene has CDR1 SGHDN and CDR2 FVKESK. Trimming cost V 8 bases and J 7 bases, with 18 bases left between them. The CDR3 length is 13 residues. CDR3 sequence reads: CASGGYAVGEQYF. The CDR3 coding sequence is TGTGCCAGCGGTGGGTACGCGGTTGGGGAGCAGTACTTC.

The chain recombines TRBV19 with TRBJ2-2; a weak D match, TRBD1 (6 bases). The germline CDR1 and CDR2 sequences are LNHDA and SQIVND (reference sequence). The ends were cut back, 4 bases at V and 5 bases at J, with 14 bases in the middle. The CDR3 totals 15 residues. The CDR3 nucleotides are TGTGCCAGTAGTACCTCCCCCGACAGGACCGGGGAGCTGTTTTTT. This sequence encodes CASSTSPDRTGELFF.

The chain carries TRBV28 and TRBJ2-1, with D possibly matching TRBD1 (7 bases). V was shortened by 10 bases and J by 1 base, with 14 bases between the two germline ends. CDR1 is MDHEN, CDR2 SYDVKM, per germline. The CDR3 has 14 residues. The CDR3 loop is CATHPGGSYNEQFF. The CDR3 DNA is TGTGCCACCCACCCAGGGGGGTCCTACAATGAGCAGTTCTTC.

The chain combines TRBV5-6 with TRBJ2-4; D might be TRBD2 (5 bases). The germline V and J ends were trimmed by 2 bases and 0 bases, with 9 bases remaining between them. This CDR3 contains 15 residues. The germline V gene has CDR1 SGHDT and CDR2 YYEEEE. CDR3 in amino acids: CASSFTRVAKNIQYF. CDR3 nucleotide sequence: TGTGCCAGCAGCTTTACGCGGGTAGCCAAAAACATTCAGTACTTC. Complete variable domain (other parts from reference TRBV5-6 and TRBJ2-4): DAGVTQSPTHLIKTRGQQVTLRCSPKSGHDTVSWYQQALGQGPQFIFQYYEEEERQRGNFPDRFSGHQFPNYSSELNVNALLLGDSALYLCASSFTRVAKNIQYFGAGTRLSVL.

The CDR3 protein is CAWSVQPRQYGYTF. Here the CDR3 DNA reads TGTGCCTGGAGTGTACAACCGCGACAGTATGGCTACACCTTC. The chain links TRBV30 to TRBJ1-2; D is possibly TRBD1 (5 bases). Germline CDR1 GTSNPN, CDR2 SVGIG (reference sequence). CDR3 length equals 14 residues. Trimming took 0 bases from V and 5 from J, leaving 13 bases between them.

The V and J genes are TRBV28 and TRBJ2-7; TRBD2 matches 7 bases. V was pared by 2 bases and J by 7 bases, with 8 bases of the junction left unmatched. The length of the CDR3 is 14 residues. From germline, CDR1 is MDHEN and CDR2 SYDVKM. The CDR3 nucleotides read TGTGCCAGCAGTTTAGGAGGACTAGTCTGGGAGCAGTACTTC. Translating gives CASSLGGLVWEQYF. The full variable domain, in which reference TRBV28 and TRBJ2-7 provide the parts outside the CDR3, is DVKVTQSSRYLVKRTGEKVFLECVQDMDHENMFWYRQDPGLGLRLIYFSYDVKMKEKGDIPEGYSVSREKKERFSLILESASTNQTSMYLCASSLGGLVWEQYFGPGTRLTVT.

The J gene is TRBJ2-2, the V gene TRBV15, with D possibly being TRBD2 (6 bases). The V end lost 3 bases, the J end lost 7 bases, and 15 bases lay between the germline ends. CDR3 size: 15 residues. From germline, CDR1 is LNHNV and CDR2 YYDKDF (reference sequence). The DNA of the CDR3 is TGTGCCACCAGCAGGGAGACTAGGGGCGTCGGGGAGCTGTTTTTT. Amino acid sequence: CATSRETRGVGELFF.